The 4 T cell receptor beta chains in this list originate from one sample, sequenced in a study of blood T cell repertoires in COVID-19. Data came from immunoSEQ multiplex PCR; TCRdb stores just in-frame clones and leaves some out. This table has about 210,000 clones, around 86% appearing once. The sequenced sample consisted of PBMCs or T cells enriched from blood (not recorded which). These receptors originate from a man aged 35 to 55 with acute COVID-19.

J is TRBJ2-2 and V is TRBV6-4; TRBD2 matches at 8 bases. The CDR3 has 15 residues. Losses at the gene ends were 3 bases for V and 6 bases for J; bases not matched to a gene: 6. Germline V gene lookup returns CDR1 MRHNA and CDR2 SNTAGT. CDR3 amino acids: CASSERGASAGELFF. CDR3 sequence (DNA): TGTGCCAGCAGTGAGCGGGGGGCTAGTGCCGGGGAGCTGTTTTTT.

The chain carries TRBV11-3 and TRBJ2-1, with D possibly being TRBD2 (6 bases). Germline V CDR1 and CDR2: SGHNT, YENEEA. V dropped 2 bases and J dropped 2 bases, with 13 bases sitting between them. There are 16 residues in the CDR3. The CDR3 loop is CASSLSGGATYNEQFF. The CDR3 DNA sequence: TGTGCCAGCAGCTTATCGGGCGGGGCCACCTACAATGAGCAGTTCTTC.

The chain is built from TRBV19 and TRBJ2-3; D not resolved. Looked up from germline, CDR1 is LNHDA and CDR2 is SQIVND (reference sequence). CDR3 length: 13 residues. Trimming pared 8 bases from V and 2 bases from J, leaving 11 bases between. The CDR3 is CASRADYTDTQYF. The CDR3 DNA sequence: TGTGCCAGTCGCGCGGATTACACAGATACGCAGTATTTT.

The chain combines TRBV5-6 with TRBJ2-1; D is perhaps TRBD2 (5 bases). CDR1 is SGHDT and CDR2 is YYEEEE in the germline V gene. V lost 4 bases and J 10 bases, leaving 21 bases between the germline ends. This CDR3 has 15 amino acids. The CDR3 protein is CASSPRRVLGGEQFF. The CDR3 DNA reads as TGTGCCAGCAGCCCGCGACGGGTGCTGGGCGGGGAGCAGTTCTTC.